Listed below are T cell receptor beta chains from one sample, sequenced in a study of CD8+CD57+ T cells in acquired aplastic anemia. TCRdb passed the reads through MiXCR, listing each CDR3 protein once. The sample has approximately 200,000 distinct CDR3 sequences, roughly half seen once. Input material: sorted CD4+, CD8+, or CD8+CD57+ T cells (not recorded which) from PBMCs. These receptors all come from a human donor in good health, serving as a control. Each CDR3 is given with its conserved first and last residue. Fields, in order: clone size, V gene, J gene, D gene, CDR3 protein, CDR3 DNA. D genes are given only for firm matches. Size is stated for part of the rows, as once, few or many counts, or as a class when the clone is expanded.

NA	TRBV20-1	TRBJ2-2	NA	CSADDRTNTGELFF	TGCAGTGCTGATGACAGAACCAACACCGGGGAGCTGTTTTTT
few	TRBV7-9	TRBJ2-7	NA	CASSLVGGSGYEQYF	TGTGCCAGCAGCTTAGTTGGGGGGTCGGGCTACGAGCAGTACTTC
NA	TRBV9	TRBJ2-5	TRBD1	CASSVGGTGENQYF	TGTGCCAGCAGCGTAGGGGGGACAGGGGAGAATCAGTACTTC
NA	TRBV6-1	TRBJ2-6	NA	CASSEMGTGANVLTF	TGTGCCAGCAGTGAAATGGGGACAGGGGCCAACGTCCTGACTTTC
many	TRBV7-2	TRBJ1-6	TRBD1	CASSWGQGSSYNSPLHF	TGTGCCAGCAGCTGGGGACAGGGGAGCTCCTATAATTCACCCCTCCACTTT
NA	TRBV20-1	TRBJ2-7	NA	CSARAGRLYEQYF	TGCAGTGCTAGAGCGGGACGATTGTACGAGCAGTACTTC
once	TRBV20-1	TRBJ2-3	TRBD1	CSALLGQGVSDTQYF	TGCAGTGCCCTTCTAGGACAGGGGGTCTCAGATACGCAGTATTTT
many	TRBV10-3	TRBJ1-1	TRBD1	CAIRTGVVSNTEAFF	TGTGCCATCAGAACAGGGGTAGTGTCGAACACTGAAGCTTTCTTT
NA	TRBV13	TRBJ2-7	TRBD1	CAISQGAYEQYF	TGTGCCATCTCCCAGGGGGCTTACGAGCAGTACTTC
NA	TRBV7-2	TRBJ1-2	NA	CASSLTGPGGYTF	TGTGCCAGCAGCCTTACAGGGCCTGGTGGCTACACCTTC
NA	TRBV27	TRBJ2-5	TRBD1	CASTNPGQARETQYF	TGTGCCAGCACCAATCCGGGACAGGCACGGGAGACCCAGTACTTC
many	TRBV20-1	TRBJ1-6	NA	CSAREDSTIINPYNSPLHF	TGCAGTGCTAGAGAGGACAGTACAATTATAAACCCCTATAATTCACCCCTCCACTTT
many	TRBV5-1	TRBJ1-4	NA	CASSLSDRPTNEKLFF	TGCGCCAGCAGCTTATCTGACCGGCCAACTAATGAAAAACTGTTTTTT
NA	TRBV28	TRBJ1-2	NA	CASSLVGALRGYTF	TGTGCCAGCAGTTTAGTGGGGGCTCTGCGTGGCTACACCTTC
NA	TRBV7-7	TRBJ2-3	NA	CASSLRSRGSTDTQYF	TGTGCTAGCAGCTTACGGAGCAGAGGATCCACAGATACGCAGTATTTT
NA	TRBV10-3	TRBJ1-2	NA	CAISEPGVGYTF	TGTGCCATCAGTGAGCCAGGGGTCGGCTACACCTTC
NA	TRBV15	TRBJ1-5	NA	CATSRDFRGGNQPQHF	TGTGCCACCAGCAGAGATTTCAGGGGAGGCAATCAGCCCCAGCATTTT
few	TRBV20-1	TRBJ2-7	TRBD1	CSAREQGKAYEQYF	TGCAGTGCTAGGGAACAGGGGAAAGCCTACGAGCAGTACTTC
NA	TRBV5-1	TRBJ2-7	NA	CASSLVSPSYEQYF	TGCGCCAGCAGCTTGGTTTCTCCCTCCTACGAGCAGTACTTC
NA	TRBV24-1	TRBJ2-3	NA	CATSDPIDSVSTDTQYF	TGTGCCACCAGTGATCCCATAGACAGCGTTAGCACAGATACGCAGTATTTT
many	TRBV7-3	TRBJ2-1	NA	CASSLKTDNEQFF	TGTGCCAGCAGCTTAAAGACAGATAATGAGCAGTTCTTC
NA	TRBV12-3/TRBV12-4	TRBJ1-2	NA	CASSFPGNGYTF	TGTGCCAGCAGTTTTCCAGGGAATGGCTACACCTTC
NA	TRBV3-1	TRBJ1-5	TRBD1	CASRQGVSNQPQHF	TGTGCCAGCAGACAGGGGGTAAGCAATCAGCCCCAGCATTTT
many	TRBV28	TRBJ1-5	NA	CASSWGISNQPQHF	TGTGCCAGCAGTTGGGGGATTAGCAATCAGCCCCAGCATTTT
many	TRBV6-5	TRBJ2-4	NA	CASSKTWAKNIQYF	TGTGCCAGCAGTAAAACCTGGGCCAAAAACATTCAGTACTTC
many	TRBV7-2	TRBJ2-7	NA	CASSLGGGASYEQYF	TGTGCCAGCAGCTTAGGTGGGGGCGCCTCCTACGAGCAGTACTTC
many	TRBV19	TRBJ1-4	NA	CASRPGPRAGDNEKLFF	TGTGCCAGTAGGCCGGGGCCCCGGGCAGGCGATAATGAAAAACTGTTTTTT
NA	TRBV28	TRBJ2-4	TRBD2	CASSFPAGGRTPDIQYF	TGTGCCAGCAGTTTCCCGGCGGGGGGGCGAACTCCTGACATTCAGTACTTC
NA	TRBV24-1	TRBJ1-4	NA	CATSEGSGVEKLFF	TGTGCCACCAGTGAGGGGTCAGGGGTTGAAAAACTGTTTTTT
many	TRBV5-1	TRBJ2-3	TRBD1	CASSPTGVGTDTQYF	TGCGCCAGCAGCCCGACAGGGGTGGGAACAGATACGCAGTATTTT
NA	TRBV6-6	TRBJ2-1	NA	CASSHNHNEQFF	TGTGCCAGCAGTCATAACCACAATGAGCAGTTCTTC
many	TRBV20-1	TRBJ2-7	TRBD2	CSGESGGLYEQYF	TGCAGTGGGGAGAGCGGGGGCCTCTACGAGCAGTACTTC
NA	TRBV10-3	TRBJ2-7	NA	CAISELLSYEQYF	TGTGCCATCAGTGAGTTGCTTTCCTACGAGCAGTACTTC
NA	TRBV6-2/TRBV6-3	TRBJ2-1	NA	CASRQGGNIEQFF	TGTGCCAGCAGGCAGGGGGGAAATATTGAGCAGTTCTTC
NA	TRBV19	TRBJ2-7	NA	CASSMRYDEQYF	TGTGCCAGTAGTATGCGGTACGACGAGCAGTACTTC
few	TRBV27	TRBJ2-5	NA	CASSFRQGQETQYF	TGTGCCAGCAGTTTCCGGCAGGGTCAAGAGACCCAGTACTTC
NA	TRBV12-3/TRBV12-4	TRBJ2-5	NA	CASSLRQGRETQYF	TGTGCCAGCAGTTTGAGGCAGGGCCGGGAGACCCAGTACTTC
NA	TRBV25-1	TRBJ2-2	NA	CASIEWGRNTGELFF	TGTGCCAGCATCGAGTGGGGCAGAAACACCGGGGAGCTGTTTTTT
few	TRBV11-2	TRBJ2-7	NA	CASSPSLYEQYF	TGTGCCAGCAGCCCGTCCCTTTACGAGCAGTACTTC
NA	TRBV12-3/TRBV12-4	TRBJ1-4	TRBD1	CASSTGQGSEKLFF	TGTGCCAGCAGCACAGGACAGGGCAGTGAAAAACTGTTTTTT
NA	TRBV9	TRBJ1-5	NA	CAGSVEGGASQPQHF	TGTGCCGGCAGCGTAGAGGGGGGGGCCAGTCAGCCCCAACATTTT
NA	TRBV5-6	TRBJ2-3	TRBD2	CASSSQRGGRYTDTQYF	TGTGCCAGCAGCTCTCAACGGGGGGGTAGATACACAGATACGCAGTATTTT
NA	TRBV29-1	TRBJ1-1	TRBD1	CSVLTGPTEAFF	TGCAGCGTCCTGACAGGGCCCACTGAAGCTTTCTTT
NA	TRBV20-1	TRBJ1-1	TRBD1	CSARGTGKAFF	TGCAGTGCTAGGGGGACAGGGAAAGCTTTCTTT
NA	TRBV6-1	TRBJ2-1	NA	CASSVSGSRNEQFF	TGTGCCAGCAGTGTGAGCGGGTCCCGGAATGAGCAGTTCTTC
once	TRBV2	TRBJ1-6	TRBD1	CASSEPGQGIGSPLHF	TGTGCCAGCAGTGAACCGGGACAGGGAATCGGTTCACCCCTCCACTTT
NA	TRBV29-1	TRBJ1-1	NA	CSVVRGPNTEAFF	TGCAGCGTTGTTCGGGGGCCGAACACTGAAGCTTTCTTT
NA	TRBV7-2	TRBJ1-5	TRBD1	CASSFFGTENQPQHF	TGTGCCAGCAGCTTCTTCGGGACAGAGAATCAGCCCCAGCATTTT
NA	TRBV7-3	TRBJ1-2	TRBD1	CASSHRGGAGYGYTF	TGTGCCAGCAGCCACAGGGGGGGCGCGGGCTATGGCTACACCTTC